What follows are 25 T cell receptor beta chains derived from one specimen sequenced in a study of CD8+ T cells in alopecia areata. The treatment is: oral pan-JAK inhibitor, 5-10 mg twice daily. cDNA prepared by RNA extraction and subsequent reverse transcription served as the template for sequencing. Profiling relied on immunoSEQ multiplex PCR, and the TCRdb table lists in-frame clones only, not all of them. The sample yields more than 200,000 clones, 40% to 55% seen once. Sequences were derived from CD4+ T cells sorted from blood, sampled at roughly week 38, from a patient treated with tofacitinib. Source of these receptors: a human donor with alopecia areata.

This chain joins TRBV2 and TRBJ2-5; D might be TRBD1 or TRBD2, each matching 5 bases. This CDR3 is built from 13 residues. Trimming stripped 8 bases from V and 4 bases from J, with 14 bases between. Germline V gives CDR1 SNHLY, CDR2 FYNNEI. The CDR3 loop reads CASEGPGGETQYF. DNA of the CDR3: TGTGCCAGCGAGGGACCCGGCGGAGAGACCCAGTACTTC.

This clone has just one count. This chain joins TRBV7-9 and TRBJ2-7; D ambiguous. The CDR3 contains 19 residues. Germline V gene sequence: CDR1 SEHNR, CDR2 FQNEAQ (reference sequence). V lost 4 bases, J lost 3 bases, and 28 bases lay in between. CDR3 DNA: TGTGCCAGCAGCTCCGGACGCGGATACAGTGTAGTCGTTGGCTACGAGCAGTACTTC. It specifies CASSSGRGYSVVVGYEQYF. The variable domain in full, with the rest retrieved from reference TRBV7-9 and TRBJ2-7, is DTGVSQNPRHKITKRGQNVTFRCDPISEHNRLYWYRQTLGQGPEFLTYFQNEAQLEKSRLLSDRFSAERPKGSFSTLEIQRTEQGDSAMYLCASSSGRGYSVVVGYEQYFGPGTRLTVT.

The rearrangement uses TRBV11-2 and TRBJ2-7; perhaps TRBD2 as D (5 bases). Germline V gene lookup returns CDR1 SGHAT and CDR2 FQNNGV. The CDR3 consists of 13 residues. Trimming took off 3 bases at V and 4 bases at J, with 10 bases between the two ends. CDR3 coding DNA: TGTGCCAGCAGCTTCGCCGGGGTTTACGAGCAGTACTTC. Protein: CASSFAGVYEQYF.

This clone is a singleton in its sample. V and J are TRBV6-6 and TRBJ2-3; D is undetermined. The V and J ends lost 5 bases and 10 bases respectively, with 16 bases between them. The CDR3 covers 13 residues. The germline V gene has CDR1 MNHNY and CDR2 SVGAGI (reference sequence). CDR3 region: CASSDPAWLAQYF. CDR3 DNA sequence: TGTGCCAGCAGTGACCCCGCTTGGTTGGCGCAGTATTTT.

This clone has a handful of counts. The chain uses TRBV7-2 and TRBJ2-3; possible D gene TRBD1, 5 bases. The length of the CDR3 is 15 residues. Germline V CDR1 and CDR2: SGHTA, FQGNSA. V lost 2 bases and J lost 2, with 11 bases in between. The chain's CDR3 is CASSLRGRITDTQYF. CDR3 DNA sequence: TGTGCCAGCAGCTTAAGGGGTCGGATCACAGATACGCAGTATTTT.

J is TRBJ2-7 and V is TRBV14; possible D gene TRBD2, 6 bases. Between the trimmed V and J ends, which lost 2 bases and 7 bases, there was a span of 15 bases. This CDR3 has 14 residues. Germline CDR1 and CDR2: SGHDN and FVKESK. CDR3 residues: CASSQITEEGEQYF. CDR3 nucleotides: TGTGCCAGCAGCCAAATAACGGAGGAGGGGGAGCAGTACTTC.

Worth noting for this clone: One end of the junction fails to match germline, which may point to a read error. The V and J genes are TRBV13 and TRBJ2-3; 14 bases fit TRBD2. The CDR3 loop spans 17 amino acids. Germline V lookup: CDR1 PRHDT, CDR2 FYEKMQ (reference sequence). The CDR3: CASSLGTSGSRADTQYF. The CDR3 DNA follows: TGTGCCAGCAGCCTAGGGACTAGCGGGAGTCGGGCAGATACGCAGTATTTT.

This chain connects TRBV6-4 to TRBJ2-3; D gene unclear. The CDR3 is made up of 13 amino acids. Between the trimmed V and J ends, which lost 4 bases and 3 bases, there was a span of 8 bases. Per the germline V gene, CDR1 is MRHNA and CDR2 is SNTAGT. CDR3 nucleotide sequence: TGTGCCAGCAGTGTACAAGGAACAGATACGCAGTATTTT. Protein product: CASSVQGTDTQYF.

In this sample, this clone turned up a few times. The genes are TRBV11-2 and TRBJ1-1; D call uncertain. The CDR3 is made up of 16 amino acids. Germline V lookup: CDR1 SGHAT, CDR2 FQNNGV. V gave up 2 bases and J gave up 1 base, with 14 bases separating them. The CDR3 is CASSLLSGPANTEAFF. The CDR3 nucleotides read TGTGCCAGCAGCTTATTGTCCGGGCCGGCGAACACTGAAGCTTTCTTT.

The V call is TRBV6-6, the J call TRBJ1-1; maybe TRBD1 (5 bases). This CDR3 is built from 12 residues. Germline V gene lookup returns CDR1 MNHNY and CDR2 SVGAGI (reference sequence). Trimming cost V 6 bases and J 4 bases, with 9 bases left between them. The CDR3 spells CASSPGPTEAFF. CDR3 DNA sequence: TGTGCCAGCAGCCCAGGGCCCACTGAAGCTTTCTTT.

This clone was picked up a small number of times. The V and J genes are TRBV6-6 and TRBJ2-5; 8 bases line up with TRBD1. Losses at the gene ends were 5 bases for V and 0 bases for J; bases not matched to a gene: 8. Germline loops: CDR1 MNHNY, CDR2 SVGAGI (reference sequence). This CDR3 region has 16 residues. CDR3 protein: CASSRQGSTYQETQYF. The CDR3 region has the DNA TGTGCCAGCAGTAGACAGGGGAGCACCTACCAAGAGACCCAGTACTTC.

The CDR3, as DNA: TGTGCCAGCAGCTTGGGTAGCATCAATGAGCAGTTCTTC. Amino acid sequence: CASSLGSINEQFF. V gene TRBV7-2 combines with J gene TRBJ2-1; D uncertain. The germline gives CDR1 SGHTA, CDR2 FQGNSA. V lost 3 bases, J lost 6 bases, and 9 bases lay in between. The length of the CDR3 is 13 residues.

This clone showed up just a few times. The CDR3 region is CASSERRSTGELFF. In DNA, the CDR3 is TGTGCCAGCTCCGAGAGGAGATCCACCGGGGAGCTGTTTTTT. The chain uses TRBV18 and TRBJ2-2, with D uncertain. The CDR3 is 14 amino acids. Germline loops: CDR1 KGHSH, CDR2 LQKENI. V was clipped by 6 bases and J by 4 bases, with 12 bases between them.

The chain is built from TRBV4-1 and TRBJ2-1; D gene unclear. With 8 bases removed from V and 8 bases from J, the gap between germline ends came to 10 bases. The CDR3 is 11 amino acids. Germline lookup yields CDR1 MGHRA and CDR2 YSYEKL. The CDR3 region has the DNA TGCGCCAGCGGAAGGGCCTATGAGCAGTTCTTC. Amino acid sequence: CASGRAYEQFF.

The rearrangement uses TRBV6-6 and TRBJ2-3, with D possibly TRBD2 on 5 matching bases. This CDR3 comprises 14 residues. Germline V gene sequence: CDR1 MNHNY, CDR2 SVGAGI (reference sequence). V lost 6 bases and J lost 1, with 11 bases in between. The CDR3 loop is CASSLVRGTDTQYF. The CDR3 nucleotides are TGTGCCAGCAGCCTGGTGCGGGGCACAGATACGCAGTATTTT.

V gene TRBV30 combines with J gene TRBJ2-3, with a tentative D call TRBD2 (6 bases). Germline V gene sequence: CDR1 GTSNPN, CDR2 SVGIG (reference sequence). The CDR3 sequence is 12 residues long. V was cut by 4 bases and J by 8 bases, with 13 bases left in between. DNA of the CDR3: TGTGCCTGGAACTTGCGGGGACGTACGCAGTATTTT. Residues: CAWNLRGRTQYF.

The chain uses TRBV18 and TRBJ2-2, with D possibly matching TRBD1 (6 bases). There are 18 residues in the CDR3. The V and J ends lost 0 bases and 0 bases respectively, with 14 bases between them. Germline CDR1 and CDR2: KGHSH and LQKENI. The CDR3 nucleotides read TGTGCCAGCTCACCACCGAATAACAGGGTCGCGAACACCGGGGAGCTGTTTTTT. Translation gives CASSPPNNRVANTGELFF.

The chain uses TRBV7-8 and TRBJ2-7, with D perhaps matching TRBD2 (5 bases). There are 13 residues in the CDR3. Per germline, CDR1 SGHVS and CDR2 FQNEAQ. Deletions cut 6 bases from V and 1 base from J, with 10 bases between. The CDR3 reads CASRLRGSYEQYF. The CDR3 region has the DNA TGTGCCAGCAGATTACGGGGTTCCTACGAGCAGTACTTC.

This clone has a handful of counts. The chain links TRBV11-2 to TRBJ2-4, with TRBD2 identical over 8 bases. Germline CDR1 and CDR2: SGHAT and FQNNGV. The CDR3 sequence is 13 residues long. The J segment lost 7 bases and the V segment lost 6 bases, leaving 5 bases of the junction unmatched. The CDR3 region has the DNA TGTGCCAGCAGGCGGGGGGAAGGGAACATTCAGTACTTC. This gives the protein CASRRGEGNIQYF.

The V and J genes are TRBV7-2 and TRBJ2-5; TRBD2 agrees at 7 bases. V trimming: 6 bases; J trimming: 1 base; junction bases outside the gene matches: 5. CDR3 length: 14 residues. The germline V gene has CDR1 SGHTA and CDR2 FQGNSA. CDR3 coding DNA: TGTGCCAGCAGTTACAGCGGGACCCAAGAGACCCAGTACTTC. It specifies CASSYSGTQETQYF.

There are a few counts of this clone. V is TRBV18 and J is TRBJ2-1; D may be TRBD2 (6 bases). CDR3 length equals 15 residues. Trimming removed 3 bases from V and 4 bases from J, with 13 bases in between. CDR1 is KGHSH and CDR2 is LQKENI in the germline V gene. Here the CDR3 reads CASSPGVAEYNEQFF. Written as DNA, the CDR3 is TGTGCCAGCTCACCCGGGGTAGCGGAGTACAATGAGCAGTTCTTC.

This clone was detected ten times or more. Here the CDR3 reads CASTEAPRGSDTQYF. The CDR3 bases are TGTGCCAGCACCGAAGCCCCCAGGGGCAGTGATACGCAGTATTTT. The chain has TRBV9 and TRBJ2-3; tentative D call: TRBD1 (6 bases). The CDR3 extends over 15 amino acids. Germline CDR1 SGDLS, CDR2 YYNGEE. The V and J ends lost 6 bases and 6 bases respectively, with 20 bases between them.

The J gene is TRBJ1-5, the V gene TRBV19; D is ambiguous. Germline CDR1 LNHDA, CDR2 SQIVND (reference sequence). CDR3 length: 13 residues. The V end was cut by 5 bases, the J end by 6 bases, with 11 bases between. CDR3: CASSLDQVQPQHF. The CDR3 DNA sequence: TGTGCCAGTAGTTTGGATCAAGTTCAGCCCCAGCATTTT.

This clone was detected a few times. The chain has TRBV2 and TRBJ2-2; D possibly corresponds to TRBD2 (5 bases). The germline CDR1 and CDR2 sequences are SNHLY and FYNNEI. V was clipped by 1 base and J by 4 bases, with 10 bases between them. The CDR3 runs 15 residues. CDR3 DNA sequence: TGTGCCAGCAGTGAAGGTCCAGCGGTCACCGGGGAGCTGTTTTTT. Translation gives CASSEGPAVTGELFF.

This clone occurred a few times. V and J are TRBV27 and TRBJ1-1; D is perhaps TRBD1 (6 bases). V lost 2 bases to trimming and J lost 4 bases, with 11 bases between them. The CDR3 runs 14 residues. CDR1 is MNHEY, CDR2 SMNVEV, per germline (reference sequence). CDR3 in DNA: TGTGCCAGCAGTTTAAGTGACAGGCTCACTGAAGCTTTCTTT. Its protein is CASSLSDRLTEAFF.